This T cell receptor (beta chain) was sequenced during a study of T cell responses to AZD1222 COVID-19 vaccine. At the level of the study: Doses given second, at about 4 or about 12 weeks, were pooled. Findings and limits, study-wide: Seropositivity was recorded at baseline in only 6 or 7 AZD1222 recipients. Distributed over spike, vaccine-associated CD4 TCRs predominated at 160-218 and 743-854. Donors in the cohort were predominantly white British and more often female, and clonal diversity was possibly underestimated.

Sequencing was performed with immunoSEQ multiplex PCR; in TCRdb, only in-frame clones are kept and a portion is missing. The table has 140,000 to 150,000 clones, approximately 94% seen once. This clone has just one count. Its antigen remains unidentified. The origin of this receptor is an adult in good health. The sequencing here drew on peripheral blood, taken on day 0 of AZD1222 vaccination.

CDR3 protein: CASKASGSEQYF. In nucleotides, the CDR3 is TGTGCCAGCAAGGCTAGCGGGAGCGAGCAGTACTTC. V and J are TRBV6-5 and TRBJ2-7, with 10 bases matching TRBD2. The length of the CDR3 is 12 residues. Trimming at V came to 7 bases and at J to 6 bases, leaving 3 bases not matched to a gene. CDR1 is MNHEY and CDR2 is SVGAGI in the germline V gene.